This TCR beta chain was recovered during a study of cytotoxic CD8 clonotypes in ibrutinib-treated CLL. The CDR3 contains 12 residues. The V end was cut by 6 bases, the J end by 0 bases, with 6 bases between. The germline CDR1 and CDR2 sequences are MNHNY and SVGAGI (reference sequence). TCRdb's copy holds only in-frame clones and misses some; the assay was immunoSEQ multiplex PCR. The sample yields about 72,000 clones, over 75% seen once. The rearrangement joins TRBV6-6 to TRBJ2-7; possible D gene TRBD2, 5 bases. The sample in question was PBMCs, obtained at disease progression, from a patient treated with ibrutinib. This sequence originates from a human donor with chronic lymphocytic leukemia. As DNA, the CDR3 is TGTGCCAGCAGGGGAGACTCCTACGAGCAGTACTTC. It is translated as CASRGDSYEQYF.